The rows below give T cell receptor beta chains drawn from one sample of a study of regulatory T cells in long-lasting Graves disease. One entry per CDR3 protein, called by TCRdb with MiXCR from the multiplex PCR reads. This repertoire shows 300,000 to 400,000 distinct CDR3 sequences, about 18% found once; its top ten account for about 40%. This specimen consisted of peripheral blood mononuclear cells (PBMCs), obtained at new diagnosis, from a patient treated with antithyroid drugs. Every receptor here comes from a female donor with Graves disease. CDR3s include the opening cysteine and the closing phenylalanine or tryptophan. The D gene is left open where the match is weak. Expanded clones are given a class, and other clones once, few, many or no size at all.

V	J	D	size	CDR3	DNA
TRBV11-2	TRBJ1-1	-	-	CASSTAGEVAEAFF	TGTGCCAGCAGCACTGCGGGGGAGGTGGCTGAAGCTTTCTTT
TRBV2	TRBJ1-4	-	many	CASYPGTGGEKLFF	TGTGCCAGTTACCCGGGAACCGGGGGTGAAAAACTGTTTTTT
TRBV7-9	TRBJ2-5	-	few	CASSPQKGLGETQYF	TGTGCCAGCAGCCCCCAGAAGGGGCTGGGCGAGACCCAGTACTTC
TRBV27	TRBJ1-5	-	few	CAGSLYRTDNQPQHF	TGTGCCGGCAGTTTATACCGGACCGACAATCAGCCCCAGCATTTT
TRBV6-9	TRBJ1-4	-	few	CASSYDGARSEKLFF	TGTGCCAGCAGTTACGACGGGGCGCGGAGTGAAAAACTGTTTTTT
TRBV20-1	TRBJ1-6	-	-	CSGREGNSPLHF	TGCAGTGGTCGGGAAGGGAATTCACCCCTCCACTTT
TRBV9	TRBJ1-6	-	many	CASSVGRGNSPLHF	TGTGCCAGCAGCGTAGGGAGAGGAAATTCACCCCTCCACTTT
TRBV7-8	TRBJ1-1	-	many	CASSSFLVGNTEAFF	TGTGCCAGCAGCTCCTTCCTGGTCGGGAACACTGAAGCTTTCTTT
TRBV28	TRBJ2-3	TRBD2	-	CASRRTSGRADTQYF	TGTGCCAGCAGGCGAACTAGCGGGAGAGCAGATACGCAGTATTTT
TRBV20-1	TRBJ2-3	TRBD2	many	CSATAGATYTQYF	TGCAGTGCTACAGCGGGGGCTACGTATACGCAGTATTTT